Shown below are 11 T cell receptor beta chains from a single sample sequenced in a study of blood T cell repertoires in COVID-19. Clones were sequenced by immunoSEQ multiplex PCR, and TCRdb holds only the in-frame ones, with some missing. Of under 400,000 clones listed, about 87% were seen once; the top ten hold around 2%. Sequencing was done on a sample of PBMCs or T cells enriched from blood (not recorded which). Receptors were obtained from a man in his forties in a cohort exposed to, infected with or recovered from COVID-19 (not recorded which).

The CDR3 DNA reads as TGCGCCAGCAGCCTGGGGGCGGGGGCGCAAACTGAAGCTTTCTTT. Its translation: CASSLGAGAQTEAFF. The chain has TRBV5-1 and TRBJ1-1, with D possibly TRBD1 on 6 matching bases. The germline V gene has CDR1 SGHRS and CDR2 YFSETQ. The CDR3 is 15 residues long. Trimming cost V 4 bases and J 5 bases, with 18 bases left between them.

The V gene is TRBV4-1, the J gene TRBJ2-5; 7 nucleotides agree with TRBD2. This CDR3 has 18 residues. Trimming cost V 5 bases and J 4 bases; bases outside gene matches: 19. The germline V gene has CDR1 MGHRA and CDR2 YSYEKL. Written as DNA, the CDR3 is TGCGCCAGCAGCGGGGTGGGGGATATGCAGGGCGGGGGAGAGACCCAGTACTTC. Translation: CASSGVGDMQGGGETQYF.

The rearrangement links TRBV28 to TRBJ1-5; 7 bases line up with TRBD1. Germline V gives CDR1 MDHEN, CDR2 SYDVKM. CDR3 length: 16 residues. Unmatched junction bases numbered 13, after V lost 8 bases and J lost 3 bases. The CDR3 bases are TGTGCCAGCGAAGCAGGGGGGCGCGGGAACAATCAGCCCCAGCATTTT. It codes for CASEAGGRGNNQPQHF. The variable domain in full, with the rest retrieved from reference TRBV28 and TRBJ1-5, is DVKVTQSSRYLVKRTGEKVFLECVQDMDHENMFWYRQDPGLGLRLIYFSYDVKMKEKGDIPEGYSVSREKKERFSLILESASTNQTSMYLCASEAGGRGNNQPQHFGDGTRLSIL.

This CDR3 is CATSRVGTGGREPQHF. The CDR3 bases are TGTGCCACCAGCAGAGTAGGGACAGGGGGCAGAGAGCCCCAGCATTTT. The V call is TRBV15, the J call TRBJ1-5, with TRBD1 matching 12 bases. The ends lost 1 base at V and 8 bases at J; junction bases unmatched: 6. CDR3 length: 16 amino acids. Per germline, CDR1 LNHNV and CDR2 YYDKDF (reference sequence).

This clone has a single count. J is TRBJ2-2 and V is TRBV4-1, with TRBD2 matching over 7 bases. CDR1 is MGHRA and CDR2 is YSYEKL in the germline V gene. V trimming: 3 bases; J trimming: 4 bases; junction bases outside the gene matches: 11. The CDR3 consists of 17 residues. CDR3 DNA: TGCGCCAGCAGCCATACCCGTTTGTGGGAGGGCACCGGGGAGCTGTTTTTT. It specifies CASSHTRLWEGTGELFF.

The chain uses TRBV5-4 and TRBJ2-1, with D unclear. Trimming pared 0 bases from V and 8 bases from J, leaving 12 bases between. This CDR3 is built from 14 residues. Germline V gives CDR1 SGHNT, CDR2 YYREEE (reference sequence). The CDR3 is CASSLVTRGDEQFF. The CDR3 nucleotides read TGTGCCAGCAGCTTGGTGACCCGAGGCGATGAGCAGTTCTTC.

J is TRBJ1-1 and V is TRBV5-1; TRBD1 matches 8 bases. The junction had 6 bases not matched to a gene; V was cut back by 2 bases and J by 3 bases. CDR3 size: 15 residues. Germline-derived CDR1 and CDR2 are SGHRS and YFSETQ. As DNA, the CDR3 is TGCGCCAGCAGCTTAGCAGGACAGGGATACACTGAAGCTTTCTTT. It translates to CASSLAGQGYTEAFF. Looking up the rest from reference TRBV5-1 and TRBJ1-1 gives the full variable domain: KAGVTQTPRYLIKTRGQQVTLSCSPISGHRSVSWYQQTPGQGLQFLFEYFSETQRNKGNFPGRFSGRQFSNSRSEMNVSTLELGDSALYLCASSLAGQGYTEAFFGQGTRLTVV.

This chain uses TRBV2 with TRBJ1-2; D remains ambiguous. Looked up from germline, CDR1 is SNHLY and CDR2 is FYNNEI. V shed 6 bases and J shed 4 bases, with 9 bases lying between them. The CDR3 sequence is 12 residues long. The CDR3 DNA follows: TGTGCCAGCAGCGAGGGCAGCTATGGCTACACCTTC. Protein product: CASSEGSYGYTF.

The J gene is TRBJ1-1, the V gene TRBV28, with a weak D call TRBD1 (6 bases). The V end was cut by 4 bases, the J end by 0 bases, with 15 bases between. There are 16 residues in the CDR3. Germline V gene data show CDR1 as MDHEN and CDR2 as SYDVKM. CDR3 protein: CASSSRRGAMNTEAFF. The CDR3 DNA is TGTGCCAGCAGTTCCCGGCGGGGGGCCATGAACACTGAAGCTTTCTTT.

This sequence joins TRBV19 and TRBJ2-7, with 8 bases fitting TRBD1. The V gene's germline CDR1 is LNHDA and CDR2 SQIVND (reference sequence). The CDR3 extends over 14 amino acids. V lost 6 bases to trimming and J lost 0 bases; unmatched junction nucleotides: 4. For the CDR3, the DNA is TGTGCCAGTAGAACAGGGGGATCCTCCTACGAGCAGTACTTC. Its protein product is CASRTGGSSYEQYF.

The CDR3 DNA sequence: TGTGCCAGCAGTGAAACAGGTAAGGGGGCTGGAAACACCATATATTTT. Amino acids: CASSETGKGAGNTIYF. V is TRBV2 and J is TRBJ1-3, with D perhaps matching TRBD1 (6 bases). From germline, CDR1 is SNHLY and CDR2 FYNNEI. This CDR3 has 16 amino acids. V lost 2 bases, J lost 2 bases, and 13 bases lay in between.